This is a list of T cell receptor beta chains from one sample in a study of cytomegalovirus exposure and HLA in healthy donors. Sequencing was performed with immunoSEQ multiplex PCR; in TCRdb, only in-frame clones are kept and a portion is missing. The profile shows roughly 120,000 clones, around two thirds of them singletons. Source material: PBMCs. The source of these receptors is a woman aged 40 to 49 in good health and CMV-seropositive. Each CDR3 is given without its conserved first and last residue. Fields, in order: V gene, CDR3 protein.

TRBV27 | ASSLADSTGELF
TRBV10-3 | AISESFRSYGYT
TRBV29-1 | SVVRRSTDTQY
TRBV11-2 | ASSLLVGSSSHGYT
TRBV28 | ASTHRGGRSNQPQH
TRBV5-6 | ASSLVPGYTGELF
TRBV7-9 | ASSPLWREQY
TRBV27 | ASSWTAKLWGETQY
TRBV7-9 | ASSLAAGGLNSNQPQH
TRBV5-4 | ASSSDTGARY
TRBV28 | ASAAPRVINYGYT
TRBV7-8 | ASSPPLMLGGEAF
TRBV30 | AWSTTGYTEAF
TRBV6-1 | ASSGTSFYSYNEQF
TRBV7-8 | ASSLGGGHQLFSNEQF
TRBV4-2 | ASSQRGGTYNEQF
TRBV25-1 | ASSFVGTYEQY
TRBV4-1 | ASSQERLAAYEQY
TRBV28 | ASSTVSNTGELF
TRBV18 | ASSPRASGANVLT
TRBV7-8 | ASSPKGGDSTYEQY
TRBV10-3 | AISQDSNEQF
TRBV7-2 | ASTTGRANEQF
TRBV7-8 | ASSLDRGGFYNEQF
TRBV28 | ASRTLAGASSSYEQY
TRBV27 | ASRTASGKLNEQF
TRBV4-3 | ASSQSFFGWGLGYT
TRBV19 | ASSMRAAYGYT
TRBV18 | ASSRGGGAWTEAF
TRBV18 | ASSPTDRGNSPLH
TRBV18 | ASSPGLANSYEQY
TRBV25-1 | ASSAGTGSADTEAF
TRBV9 | ASSVAGGMNTEAF
TRBV4-3 | ASSQDSISGMRYEQY
TRBV19 | ASSNPGGLQPQH
TRBV27 | ASSFRGLLDSSYNEKLF
TRBV6-5 | ASSYSAGRSEQY
TRBV14 | ASSQALGPTLAGSSYNEQF
TRBV25-1 | ASSPGGTGGGYT
TRBV6-1 | ASSGNFNNNQPQH
TRBV28 | ASSSSISGETQY
TRBV4-1 | ASSQAEAVVSYEQY
TRBV29-1 | SVEEGAPNEQY
TRBV7-8 | ASSSGGLAVSGEEIAGELF
TRBV4-1 | ASSQVASGDTQY
TRBV4-2 | ASSQDYAGDQPQH
TRBV19 | ASSIAGQVGAGELF
TRBV28 | ASSGQGVSYEQY
TRBV29-1 | SGQRGTDTQY
TRBV5-1 | ASSLDSTGELNGYT
TRBV18 | ASSYREGDSPLH
TRBV28 | ASNTGDQPQH